The present T cell receptor beta chain was sequenced within a study of cytomegalovirus exposure and HLA in healthy donors. This CDR3 is built from 14 residues. The germline gives CDR1 SGHRS, CDR2 YFSETQ. The V gene lost 0 bases and the J gene lost 9 bases, with 16 bases spanning the gap. Nominal health characterized the donors when sampled, though unrecorded immune exposures were likely. Overall study findings and caveats: Later, an analysis showed that TCR beta chains associated with HLA were more clonally expanded than others that were equally common. A later analysis reportedly identified an Asian-associated ancestry cluster as carrying fewer N-insertions than the approximately 670-donor mean.

Details on this clone: The target antigen is unknown.

Researchers ran the PCR with 60 Vbeta and 13 Jbeta primers. Method: immunoSEQ multiplex PCR; TCRdb's copy keeps in-frame clones and lacks some. Of under 200,000 clones in the sample, roughly four fifths were seen once. The clonotype was recovered from a woman between 25 and 40 years old in good health and CMV-seropositive. The chain recombines TRBV5-1 with TRBJ2-7; maybe TRBD1 (5 bases). The sequencing input was PBMCs. The CDR3 DNA follows: TGCGCCAGCAGCTTGGATAGGGGAAAAGGATCGCAGTACTTC. Translation: CASSLDRGKGSQYF.